This T cell receptor (beta chain) came from a study of T cell repertoires in cytomegalovirus infection (dated 2019 in TCRdb). Background on the whole study: Donor HLA type was relevant to the analysis, as public TCR beta signatures indicated carriage of CMV infection together with the matching HLA type.

From a lookup of the germline V gene (reference sequence), CDR1 and CDR2 are LGHDT and YNNKEL. The junction shows trimming of 4 bases on V and 6 bases on J, plus 11 bases between the germline ends. Its CDR3 holds 13 amino acids, cysteine through phenylalanine. Just CDR3 DNA is preserved here, 39 bases in frame from base 1. The sample was run on an Illumina HiSeq 1500. TCRdb reanalyzed the raw reads on its own, using fastp at Q25 for trimming and MiXCR for clone calling, and kept in-frame beta chains. Entries that share a CDR3 protein sequence are merged under the most common genes and DNA. Counted in this sample were roughly 280,000 distinct CDR3 sequences; roughly 10% of them appeared once. The top ten clones comprise roughly 15% of the sample. This clonotype was found many times. Its antigen has not been determined. No much larger clone exists at a distance of one base, and base qualities are not known.

Findings and caveats that apply to the study as a whole: Cumulative frequency of public TCR beta family members discriminated carriers of CMV infection plus the relevant HLA type in this cohort and an independent approximately 340-donor cohort. The ex vivo response was dominated by HLA-C-restricted CMV-specific TCR beta clonotypes, which also provided the single most frequent clonotype in two of eight donors.

Material for sequencing was PBMCs. The chain is encoded by TRBV3-1 joined to TRBJ2-3, with TRBD2 tentatively as D gene (5 bases match). The TCR was taken from a human donor in good health (CMV status not recorded). Some clones in this sample may be carry-over from other donors' samples. The CDR3 is CASSPTTGDTQYF. The DNA is as follows: TGTGCCAGCAGCCCCACCACGGGGGATACGCAGTATTTT.